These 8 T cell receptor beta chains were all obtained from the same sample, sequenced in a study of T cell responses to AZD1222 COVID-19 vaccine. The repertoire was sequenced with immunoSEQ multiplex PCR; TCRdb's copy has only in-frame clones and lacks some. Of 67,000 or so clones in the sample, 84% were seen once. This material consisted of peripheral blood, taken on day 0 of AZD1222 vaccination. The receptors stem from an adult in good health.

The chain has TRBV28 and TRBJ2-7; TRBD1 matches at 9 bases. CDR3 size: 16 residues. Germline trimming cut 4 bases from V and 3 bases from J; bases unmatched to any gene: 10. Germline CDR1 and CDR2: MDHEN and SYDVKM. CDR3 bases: TGTGCCAGCAGTTCACCGGGACAGGGTTCAGGCTACGAGCAGTACTTC. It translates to CASSSPGQGSGYEQYF.

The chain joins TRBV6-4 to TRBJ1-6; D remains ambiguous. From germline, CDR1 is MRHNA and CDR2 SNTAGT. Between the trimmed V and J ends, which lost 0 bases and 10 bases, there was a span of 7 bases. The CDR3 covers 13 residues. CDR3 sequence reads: CASSDSEGSPLHF. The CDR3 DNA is TGTGCCAGCAGTGACTCGGAGGGATCACCCCTCCACTTT.

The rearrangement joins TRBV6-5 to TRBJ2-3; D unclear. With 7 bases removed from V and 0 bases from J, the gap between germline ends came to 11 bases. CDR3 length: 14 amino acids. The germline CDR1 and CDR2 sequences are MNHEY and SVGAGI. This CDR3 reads CASTGRLSTDTQYF. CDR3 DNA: TGTGCCAGCACGGGCAGACTTAGCACAGATACGCAGTATTTT.

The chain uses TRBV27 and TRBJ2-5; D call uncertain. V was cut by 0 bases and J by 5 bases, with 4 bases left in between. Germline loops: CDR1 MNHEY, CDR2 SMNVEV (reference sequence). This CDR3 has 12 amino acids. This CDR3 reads CASSLSYETQYF. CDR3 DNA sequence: TGTGCCAGCAGTTTATCATACGAGACCCAGTACTTC.

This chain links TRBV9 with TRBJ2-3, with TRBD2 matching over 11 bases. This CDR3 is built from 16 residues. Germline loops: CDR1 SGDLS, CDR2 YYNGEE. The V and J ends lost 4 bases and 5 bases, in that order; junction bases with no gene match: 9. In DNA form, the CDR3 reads TGTGCCAGCAGCCCTAGACTAGCGGGGAAGGGAGATACGCAGTATTTT. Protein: CASSPRLAGKGDTQYF.

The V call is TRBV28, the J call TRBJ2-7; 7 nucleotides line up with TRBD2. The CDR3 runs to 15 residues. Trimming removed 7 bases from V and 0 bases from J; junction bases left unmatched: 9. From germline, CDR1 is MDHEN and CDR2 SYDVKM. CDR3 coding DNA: TGTGCCAGCACTCCTGGGGGGGTGAGCTCCTACGAGCAGTACTTC. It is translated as CASTPGGVSSYEQYF.

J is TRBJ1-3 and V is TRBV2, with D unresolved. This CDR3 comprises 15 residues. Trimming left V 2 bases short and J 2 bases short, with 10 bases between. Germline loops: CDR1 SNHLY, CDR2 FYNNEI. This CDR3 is CASSESAATGNTIYF. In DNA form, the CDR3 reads TGTGCCAGCAGTGAATCGGCGGCCACTGGAAACACCATATATTTT.

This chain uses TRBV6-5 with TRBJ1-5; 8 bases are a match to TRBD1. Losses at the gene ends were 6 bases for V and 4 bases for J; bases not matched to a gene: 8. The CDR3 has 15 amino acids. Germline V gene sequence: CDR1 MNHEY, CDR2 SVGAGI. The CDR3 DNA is TGTGCCAGCAGAGATTACAGGGGGTCGAATCAGCCCCAGCATTTT. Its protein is CASRDYRGSNQPQHF.